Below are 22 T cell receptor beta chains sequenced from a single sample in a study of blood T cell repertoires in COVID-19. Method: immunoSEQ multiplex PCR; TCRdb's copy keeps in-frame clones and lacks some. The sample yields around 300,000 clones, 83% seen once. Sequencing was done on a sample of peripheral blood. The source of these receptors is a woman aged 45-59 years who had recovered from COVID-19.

As DNA, the CDR3 is TGTGCCAGCAGCGCGCGACTAGCGGGGATCACAGATACGCAGTATTTT. The encoded protein is CASSARLAGITDTQYF. V gene TRBV7-9 combines with J gene TRBJ2-3; 11 bases fit TRBD2. J lost 2 bases, V lost 5 bases, and 6 bases had no gene match. Germline values: CDR1 SEHNR, CDR2 FQNEAQ (reference sequence). The CDR3 is 16 residues long.

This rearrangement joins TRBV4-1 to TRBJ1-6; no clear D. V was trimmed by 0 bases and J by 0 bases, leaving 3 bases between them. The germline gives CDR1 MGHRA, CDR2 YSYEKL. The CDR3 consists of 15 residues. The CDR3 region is CASSQEASYNSPLHF. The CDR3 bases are TGCGCCAGCAGCCAAGAGGCCTCCTATAATTCACCCCTCCACTTT.

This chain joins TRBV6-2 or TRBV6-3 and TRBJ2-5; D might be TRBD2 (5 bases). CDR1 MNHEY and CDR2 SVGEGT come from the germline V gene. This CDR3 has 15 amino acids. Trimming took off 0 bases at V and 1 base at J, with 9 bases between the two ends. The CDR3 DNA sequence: TGTGCCAGCAGTTACTCGCGAGGGAGCCAAGAGACCCAGTACTTC. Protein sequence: CASSYSRGSQETQYF.

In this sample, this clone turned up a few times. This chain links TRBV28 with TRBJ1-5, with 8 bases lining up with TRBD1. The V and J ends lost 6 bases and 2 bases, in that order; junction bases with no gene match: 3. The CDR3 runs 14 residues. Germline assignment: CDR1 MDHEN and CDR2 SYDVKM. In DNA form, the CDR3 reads TGTGCCAGCAGCCTGACAGGGGGCAATCAGCCCCAGCATTTT. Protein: CASSLTGGNQPQHF.

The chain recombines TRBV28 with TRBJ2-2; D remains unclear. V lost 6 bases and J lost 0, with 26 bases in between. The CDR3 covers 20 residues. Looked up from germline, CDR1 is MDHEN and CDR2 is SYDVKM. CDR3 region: CASSPWQATFPPANTGELFF. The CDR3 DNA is TGTGCCAGCAGCCCATGGCAGGCGACCTTCCCCCCCGCGAACACCGGGGAGCTGTTTTTT. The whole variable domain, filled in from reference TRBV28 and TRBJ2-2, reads DVKVTQSSRYLVKRTGEKVFLECVQDMDHENMFWYRQDPGLGLRLIYFSYDVKMKEKGDIPEGYSVSREKKERFSLILESASTNQTSMYLCASSPWQATFPPANTGELFFGEGSRLTVL.

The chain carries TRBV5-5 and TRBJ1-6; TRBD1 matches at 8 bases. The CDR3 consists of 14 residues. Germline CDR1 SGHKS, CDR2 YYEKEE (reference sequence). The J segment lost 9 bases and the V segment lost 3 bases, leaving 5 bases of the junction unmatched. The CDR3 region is CASSSGQGSSPLHF. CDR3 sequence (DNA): TGTGCCAGCAGCTCCGGACAGGGATCTTCACCCCTCCACTTT.

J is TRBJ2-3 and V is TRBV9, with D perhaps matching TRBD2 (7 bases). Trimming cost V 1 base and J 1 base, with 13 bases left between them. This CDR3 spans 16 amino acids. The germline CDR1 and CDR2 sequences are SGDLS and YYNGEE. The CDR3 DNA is TGTGCCAGCAGCGTACTAGGGAGGGGGGGCACAGATACGCAGTATTTT. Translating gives CASSVLGRGGTDTQYF.

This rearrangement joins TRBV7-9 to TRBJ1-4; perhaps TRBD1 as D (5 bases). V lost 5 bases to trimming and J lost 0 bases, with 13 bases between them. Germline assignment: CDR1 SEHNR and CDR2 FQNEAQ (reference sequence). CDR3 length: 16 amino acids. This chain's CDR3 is CASSPDSPATNEKLFF. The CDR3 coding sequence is TGTGCCAGCAGCCCCGACAGCCCTGCAACTAATGAAAAACTGTTTTTT.

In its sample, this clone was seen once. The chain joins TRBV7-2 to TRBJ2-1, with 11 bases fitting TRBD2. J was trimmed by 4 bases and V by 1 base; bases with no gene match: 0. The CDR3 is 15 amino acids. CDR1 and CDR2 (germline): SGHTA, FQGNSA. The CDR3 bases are TGTGCCAGCAGCTTAGTAGCGGGAGGGTACAATGAGCAGTTCTTC. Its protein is CASSLVAGGYNEQFF.

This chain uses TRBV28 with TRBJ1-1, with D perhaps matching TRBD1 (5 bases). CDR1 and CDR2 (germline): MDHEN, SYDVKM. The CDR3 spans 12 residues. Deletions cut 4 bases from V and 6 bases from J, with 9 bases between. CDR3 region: CASSWGGAEAFF. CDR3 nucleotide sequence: TGTGCCAGCAGTTGGGGGGGGGCTGAAGCTTTCTTT. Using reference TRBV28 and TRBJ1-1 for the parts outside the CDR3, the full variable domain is DVKVTQSSRYLVKRTGEKVFLECVQDMDHENMFWYRQDPGLGLRLIYFSYDVKMKEKGDIPEGYSVSREKKERFSLILESASTNQTSMYLCASSWGGAEAFFGQGTRLTVV.

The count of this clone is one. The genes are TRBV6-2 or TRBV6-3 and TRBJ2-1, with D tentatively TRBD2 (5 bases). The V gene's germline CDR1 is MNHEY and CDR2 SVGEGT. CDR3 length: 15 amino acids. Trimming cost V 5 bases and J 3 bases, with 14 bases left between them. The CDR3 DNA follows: TGTGCCAGCAGTCTCGACTATAGGCGCTACAATGAGCAGTTCTTC. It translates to CASSLDYRRYNEQFF.

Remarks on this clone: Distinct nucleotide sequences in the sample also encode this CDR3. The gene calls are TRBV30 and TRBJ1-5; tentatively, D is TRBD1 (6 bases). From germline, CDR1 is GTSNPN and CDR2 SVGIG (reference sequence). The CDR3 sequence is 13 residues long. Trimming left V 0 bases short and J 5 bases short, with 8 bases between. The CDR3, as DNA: TGTGCCTGGAGTGTACAGGGCGATCAGCCCCAGCATTTT. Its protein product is CAWSVQGDQPQHF. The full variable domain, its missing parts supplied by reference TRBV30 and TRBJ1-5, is SQTIHQWPATLVQPVGSPLSLECTVEGTSNPNLYWYRQAAGRGLQLLFYSVGIGQISSEVPQNLSASRPQDRQFILSSKKLLLSDSGFYLCAWSVQGDQPQHFGDGTRLSIL.

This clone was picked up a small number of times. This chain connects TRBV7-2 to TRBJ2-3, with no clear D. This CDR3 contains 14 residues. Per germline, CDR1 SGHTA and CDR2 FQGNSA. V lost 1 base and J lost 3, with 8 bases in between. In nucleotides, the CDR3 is TGTGCCAGCAGCTTAGACGGGTCGACAGATACGCAGTATTTT. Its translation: CASSLDGSTDTQYF.

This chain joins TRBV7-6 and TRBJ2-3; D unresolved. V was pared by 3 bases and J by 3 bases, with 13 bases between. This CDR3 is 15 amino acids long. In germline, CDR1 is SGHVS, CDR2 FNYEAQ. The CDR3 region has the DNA TGTGCCAGCAGCTTGTCTCAGATAATTACAGATACGCAGTATTTT. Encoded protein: CASSLSQIITDTQYF.

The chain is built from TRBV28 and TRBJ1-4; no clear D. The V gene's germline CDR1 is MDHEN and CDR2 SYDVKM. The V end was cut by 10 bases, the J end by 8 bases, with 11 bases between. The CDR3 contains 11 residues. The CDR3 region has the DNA TGTGCCACCTACCAATGGGAAAAACTGTTTTTT. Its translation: CATYQWEKLFF.

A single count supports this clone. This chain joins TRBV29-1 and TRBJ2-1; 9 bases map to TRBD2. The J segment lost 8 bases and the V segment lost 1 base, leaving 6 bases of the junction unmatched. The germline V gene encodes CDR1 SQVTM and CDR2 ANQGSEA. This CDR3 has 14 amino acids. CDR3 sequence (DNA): TGCAGCGTTGAAGCCCAGCGGGAGGTCGATGAGCAGTTCTTC. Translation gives CSVEAQREVDEQFF.

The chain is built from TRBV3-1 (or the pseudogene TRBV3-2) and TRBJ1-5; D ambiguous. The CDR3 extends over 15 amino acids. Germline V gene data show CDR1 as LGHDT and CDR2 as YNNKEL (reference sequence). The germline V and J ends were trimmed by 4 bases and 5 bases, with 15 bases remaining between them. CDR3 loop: CASSLPRSFYQPQHF. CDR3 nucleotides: TGTGCCAGCAGCCTCCCGAGATCCTTTTATCAGCCCCAGCATTTT.

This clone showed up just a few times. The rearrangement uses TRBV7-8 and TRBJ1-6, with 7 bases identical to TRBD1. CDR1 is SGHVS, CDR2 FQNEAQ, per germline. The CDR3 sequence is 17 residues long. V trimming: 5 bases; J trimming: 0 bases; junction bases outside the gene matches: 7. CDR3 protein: CASSGLRGSSYNSPLHF. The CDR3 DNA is TGTGCCAGCAGCGGCCTCAGGGGGAGCTCCTATAATTCACCCCTCCACTTT.

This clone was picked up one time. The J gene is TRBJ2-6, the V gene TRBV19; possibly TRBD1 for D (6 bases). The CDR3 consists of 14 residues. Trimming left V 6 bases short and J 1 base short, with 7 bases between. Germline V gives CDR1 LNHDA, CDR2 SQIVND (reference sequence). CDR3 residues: CASSRGSGANVLTF. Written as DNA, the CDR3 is TGTGCCAGTAGCAGGGGTTCTGGGGCCAACGTCCTGACTTTC.

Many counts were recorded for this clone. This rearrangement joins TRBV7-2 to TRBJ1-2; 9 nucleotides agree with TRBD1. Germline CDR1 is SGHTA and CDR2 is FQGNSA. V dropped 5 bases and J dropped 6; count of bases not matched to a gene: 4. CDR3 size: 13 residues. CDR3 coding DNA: TGTGCCAGCAGCGTACAGGGGGCTCATGGCTACACCTTC. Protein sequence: CASSVQGAHGYTF.

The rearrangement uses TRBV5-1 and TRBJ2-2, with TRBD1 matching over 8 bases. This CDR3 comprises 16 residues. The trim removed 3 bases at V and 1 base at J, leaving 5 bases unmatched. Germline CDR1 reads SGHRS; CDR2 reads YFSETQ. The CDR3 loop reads CASSSLGTGNTGELFF. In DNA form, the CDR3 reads TGCGCCAGCAGCTCGCTAGGGACAGGGAACACCGGGGAGCTGTTTTTT. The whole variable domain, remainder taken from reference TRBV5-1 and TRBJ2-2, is KAGVTQTPRYLIKTRGQQVTLSCSPISGHRSVSWYQQTPGQGLQFLFEYFSETQRNKGNFPGRFSGRQFSNSRSEMNVSTLELGDSALYLCASSSLGTGNTGELFFGEGSRLTVL.

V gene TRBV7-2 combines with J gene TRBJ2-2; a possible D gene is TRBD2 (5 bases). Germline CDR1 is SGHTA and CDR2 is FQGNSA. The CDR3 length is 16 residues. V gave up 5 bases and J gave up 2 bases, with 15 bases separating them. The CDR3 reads CASSPRRTVNTGELFF. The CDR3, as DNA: TGTGCCAGCAGCCCTAGGAGGACCGTTAACACCGGGGAGCTGTTTTTT.